This is a list of T cell receptor beta chains from one sample in a study of T cells in Graves' hyperthyroidism and ophthalmopathy. TCRdb itself ran the multiplex PCR reads through MiXCR, one entry per CDR3 protein. This table holds 500,000 to 750,000 distinct CDR3 sequences, more than 13% found once. Sequenced material: blood. The receptors shown here come from a woman younger than 30 with Graves' ophthalmopathy. Each CDR3 is given with its conserved first and last residue.

>TRBV10-3
CAIHNRPIGGGGRNEQFF
>TRBV7-2
CASSSFRGFDQPQHF
>TRBV6-1
CASSENGWAAAWNTEAFF
>TRBV30
CAWSLRRTSVSTDTQYF
>TRBV28
CASSPGGSGRAIQYF
>TRBV2
CASRGNTGSSAGNTIYF
>TRBV28
CASSRTGGTGELFF
>TRBV20-1
CSAVTSGRATDTQYF
>TRBV19
CASSSDKRNEKLFF
>TRBV11-3
CASSWKTGRDTEAFF
>TRBV29-1
CSVEWDRPNEQFF
>TRBV2
CASSESNEQFF
>TRBV12-3/TRBV12-4
CASSLEASPGLAYLSYNEQFF
>TRBV7-8
CASSLQGVTEAFF
>TRBV5-1
CASSLFAGNTEAFF
>TRBV15
CATSIEKILTGSYEQYF
>TRBV10-3
CAISESGGVNTEAFF
>TRBV27
CASSPRPTGHPNYGYTF
>TRBV24-1
CATSVSPGGASGSGNEQFF
>TRBV28
CASSLSRWGAHTTNEKLFF
>TRBV18
CASSLSETGELFF
>TRBV7-9
CASSLEGAQGNYGYTF
>TRBV28
CASSTITGTGHLSPQYF
>TRBV19
CASSNRLLNTEAFF
>TRBV6-6
CASSYDLAGGSNEQYF
>TRBV5-1
CASSSTGVANEKLFF
>TRBV9
CASSVEVGDTEAFF
>TRBV27
CASRPLSSYEQYF
>TRBV11-3
CASSLDRVLCGYTF
>TRBV4-1
CASLKGAEAFF
>TRBV4-1
CASSQASSYEQYF
>TRBV30
CAWSVWASGVTDTQYF
>TRBV30
CAWLDREKLYGYTF
>TRBV20-1
CSANPGGVNQPQHF
>TRBV12-3/TRBV12-4
CASSFRAGGDLKETQYF
>TRBV20-1
CSARDTLAGITDTQYF